Listed here is a single T cell receptor beta chain. Its antigen is unknown. The data originate from a study of cytomegalovirus exposure and HLA in healthy donors. Overall study: From HLA-typed donors, an early data release held about 92 million unique TCRs. Findings and limits, study-wide: There were several of the most significant clusters that appeared linked to common viral pathogens in a later analysis. A few V segments could not be told apart, such as TRBV6-2 and TRBV6-3, and were left out. Analysis was carried out at a later point, and it linked a missense DCLRE1C variant to TCR beta V- and J-gene trimming.

Germline trimming cut 6 bases from V and 5 bases from J; bases unmatched to any gene: 11. This CDR3 has 15 amino acids. The germline CDR1 and CDR2 sequences are SGHTA and FQGNSA. The PCR contained 60 Vbeta and 13 Jbeta primers. Measured with immunoSEQ multiplex PCR; TCRdb has only the in-frame clones, and not every one. This table has roughly 130,000 clones, around 75% appearing once. Source material: PBMCs. The clonotype was recovered from a female donor in good health and CMV-seronegative. This sequence joins TRBV7-2 and TRBJ2-5; 8 positions match TRBD1. The CDR3 is CASRLQGGTVETQYF. The CDR3 DNA is TGTGCCAGCAGACTACAGGGGGGAACCGTGGAGACCCAGTACTTC.